This T cell receptor beta chain is drawn from a study of cytomegalovirus exposure and HLA in healthy donors. The study ran its PCR with 60 Vbeta and 13 Jbeta primers. TCRdb's copy holds only in-frame clones and misses some; the assay was immunoSEQ multiplex PCR. The sample consists of under 200,000 clones, roughly 73% of them appearing once. J gave up 4 bases and V 5 bases, and 3 bases lay outside the gene matches. Germline CDR1 and CDR2: MNHEY and SMNVEV (reference sequence). CDR3 size: 13 residues. The clonotype originates from a male donor in good health and CMV-seronegative. Sequences were obtained from PBMCs. The rearrangement joins TRBV27 to TRBJ1-2, with 8 bases lining up with TRBD1. The CDR3 is CASSTDRVYGYTF. For the CDR3, the DNA is TGTGCCAGCAGTACGGACAGGGTCTATGGCTACACCTTC.